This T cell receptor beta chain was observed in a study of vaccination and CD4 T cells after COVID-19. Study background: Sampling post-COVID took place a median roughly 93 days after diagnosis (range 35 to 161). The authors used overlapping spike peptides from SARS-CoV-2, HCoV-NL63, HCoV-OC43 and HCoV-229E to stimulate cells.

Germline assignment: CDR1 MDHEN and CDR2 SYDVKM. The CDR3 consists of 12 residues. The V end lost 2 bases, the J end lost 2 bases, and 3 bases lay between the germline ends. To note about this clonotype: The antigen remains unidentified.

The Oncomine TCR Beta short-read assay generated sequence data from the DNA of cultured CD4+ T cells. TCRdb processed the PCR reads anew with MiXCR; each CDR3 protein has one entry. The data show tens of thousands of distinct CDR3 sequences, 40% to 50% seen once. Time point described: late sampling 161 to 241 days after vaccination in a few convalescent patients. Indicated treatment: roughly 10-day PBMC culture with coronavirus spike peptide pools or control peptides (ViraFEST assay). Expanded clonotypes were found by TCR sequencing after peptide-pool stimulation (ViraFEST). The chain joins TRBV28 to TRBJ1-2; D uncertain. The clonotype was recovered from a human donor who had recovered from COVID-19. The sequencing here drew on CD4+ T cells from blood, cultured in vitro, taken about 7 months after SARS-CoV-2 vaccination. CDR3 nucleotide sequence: TGTGCCAGCAGTTTAGGCAACTATGGCTACACCTTC. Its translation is CASSLGNYGYTF.